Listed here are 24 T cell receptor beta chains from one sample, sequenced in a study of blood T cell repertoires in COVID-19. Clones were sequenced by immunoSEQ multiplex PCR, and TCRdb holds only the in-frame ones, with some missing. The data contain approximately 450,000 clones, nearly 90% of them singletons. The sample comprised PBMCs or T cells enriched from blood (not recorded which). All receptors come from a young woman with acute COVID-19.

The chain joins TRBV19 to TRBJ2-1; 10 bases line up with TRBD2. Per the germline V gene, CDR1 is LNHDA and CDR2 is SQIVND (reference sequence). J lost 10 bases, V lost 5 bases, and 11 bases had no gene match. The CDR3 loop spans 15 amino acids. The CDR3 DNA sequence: TGTGCCAGTAGTCTGAAGCGGGGGGGCCTGGGAGAGCAGTTCTTC. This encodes CASSLKRGGLGEQFF.

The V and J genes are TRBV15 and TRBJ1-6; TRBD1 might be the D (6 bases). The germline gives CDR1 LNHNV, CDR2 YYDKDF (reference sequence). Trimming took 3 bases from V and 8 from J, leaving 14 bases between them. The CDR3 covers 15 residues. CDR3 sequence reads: CATSSPSGQYSPLHF. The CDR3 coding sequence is TGTGCCACCAGCAGTCCTTCTGGACAGTATTCACCCCTCCACTTT.

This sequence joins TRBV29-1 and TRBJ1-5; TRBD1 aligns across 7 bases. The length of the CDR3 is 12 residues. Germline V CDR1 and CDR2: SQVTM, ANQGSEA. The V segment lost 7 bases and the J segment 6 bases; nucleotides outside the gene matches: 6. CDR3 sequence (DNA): TGCAGCGCCACAGGGGCGGGTCAGCCCCAGCATTTT. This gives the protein CSATGAGQPQHF.

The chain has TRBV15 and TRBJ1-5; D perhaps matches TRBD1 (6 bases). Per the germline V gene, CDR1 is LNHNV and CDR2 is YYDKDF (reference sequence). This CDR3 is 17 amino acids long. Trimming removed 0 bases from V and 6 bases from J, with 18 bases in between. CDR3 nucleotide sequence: TGTGCCACCAGCAGAGATGAGCCAGGGGTAGGTGCTCAGCCCCAGCATTTT. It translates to CATSRDEPGVGAQPQHF.

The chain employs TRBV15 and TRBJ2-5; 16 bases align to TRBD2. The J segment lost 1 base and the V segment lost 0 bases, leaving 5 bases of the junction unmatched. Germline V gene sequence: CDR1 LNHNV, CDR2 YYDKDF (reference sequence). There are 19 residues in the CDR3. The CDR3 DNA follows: TGTGCCACCAGCAGAGATAGGGGACTAGCGGGAGGGCCCCAAGAGACCCAGTACTTC. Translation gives CATSRDRGLAGGPQETQYF.

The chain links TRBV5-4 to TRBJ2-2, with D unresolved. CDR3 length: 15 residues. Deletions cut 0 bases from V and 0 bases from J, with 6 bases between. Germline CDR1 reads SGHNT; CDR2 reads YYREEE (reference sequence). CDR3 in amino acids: CASSLGLPNTGELFF. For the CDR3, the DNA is TGTGCCAGCAGCTTGGGACTCCCGAACACCGGGGAGCTGTTTTTT.

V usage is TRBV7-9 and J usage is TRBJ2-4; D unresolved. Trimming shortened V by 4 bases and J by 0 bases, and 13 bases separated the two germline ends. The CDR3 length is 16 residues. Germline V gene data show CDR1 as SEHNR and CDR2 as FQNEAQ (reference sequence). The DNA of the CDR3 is TGTGCCAGCAGCTCCAGTGGTTTCTTAGCCAAAAACATTCAGTACTTC. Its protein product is CASSSSGFLAKNIQYF.

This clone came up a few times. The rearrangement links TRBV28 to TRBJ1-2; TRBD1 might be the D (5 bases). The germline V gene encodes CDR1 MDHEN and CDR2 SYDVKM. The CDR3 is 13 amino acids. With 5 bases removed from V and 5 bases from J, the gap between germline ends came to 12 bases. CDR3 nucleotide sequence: TGTGCCAGCAGTCGGGGGGTTCTTTATGGCTACACCTTC. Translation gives CASSRGVLYGYTF.

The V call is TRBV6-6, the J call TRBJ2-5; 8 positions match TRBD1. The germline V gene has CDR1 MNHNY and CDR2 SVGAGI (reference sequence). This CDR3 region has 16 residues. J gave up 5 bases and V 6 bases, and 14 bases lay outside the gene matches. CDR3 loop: CASSFGPQGVDETQYF. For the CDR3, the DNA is TGTGCCAGCAGCTTCGGACCACAGGGGGTGGACGAGACCCAGTACTTC.

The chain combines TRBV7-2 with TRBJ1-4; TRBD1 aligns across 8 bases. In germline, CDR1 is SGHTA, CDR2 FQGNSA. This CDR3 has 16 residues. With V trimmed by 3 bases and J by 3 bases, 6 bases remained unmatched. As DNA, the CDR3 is TGTGCCAGCAGCTTTACAGGGGGAATATCTAATGAAAAACTGTTTTTT. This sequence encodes CASSFTGGISNEKLFF.

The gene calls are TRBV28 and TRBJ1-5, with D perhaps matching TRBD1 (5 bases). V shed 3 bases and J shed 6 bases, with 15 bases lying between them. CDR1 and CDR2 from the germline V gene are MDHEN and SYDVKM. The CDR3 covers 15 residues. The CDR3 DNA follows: TGTGCCAGCAGTTTTGGGGCAGGGCCTTTTCAGCCCCAGCATTTT. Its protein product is CASSFGAGPFQPQHF.

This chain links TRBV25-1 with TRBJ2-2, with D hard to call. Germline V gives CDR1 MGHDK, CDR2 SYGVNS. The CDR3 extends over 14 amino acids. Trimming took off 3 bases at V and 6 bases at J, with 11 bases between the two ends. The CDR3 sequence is CASSESGYPGELFF. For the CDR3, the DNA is TGTGCCAGCAGTGAGTCGGGTTACCCCGGGGAGCTGTTTTTT.

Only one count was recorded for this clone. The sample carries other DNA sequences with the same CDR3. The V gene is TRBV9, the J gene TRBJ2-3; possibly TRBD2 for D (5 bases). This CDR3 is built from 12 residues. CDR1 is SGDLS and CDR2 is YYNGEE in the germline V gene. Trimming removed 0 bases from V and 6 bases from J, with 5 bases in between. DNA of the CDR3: TGTGCCAGCAGCGTAGCGGGGGATACGCAGTATTTT. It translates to CASSVAGDTQYF.

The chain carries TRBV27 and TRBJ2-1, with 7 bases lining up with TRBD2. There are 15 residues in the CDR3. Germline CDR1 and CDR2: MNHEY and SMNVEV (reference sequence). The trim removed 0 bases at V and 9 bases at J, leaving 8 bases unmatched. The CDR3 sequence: CASSLSSTGGSEQFF. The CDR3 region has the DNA TGTGCCAGCAGTTTATCGTCTACGGGGGGATCTGAGCAGTTCTTC.

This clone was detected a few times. The CDR3, as DNA: TGCGCCAGCAGCTGGACAGGCGGGAATGAAAAACTGTTTTTT. Translated: CASSWTGGNEKLFF. The rearrangement joins TRBV5-1 to TRBJ1-4, with 7 bases matching TRBD1. This CDR3 contains 14 residues. Germline values: CDR1 SGHRS, CDR2 YFSETQ. J lost 5 bases, V lost 3 bases, and 4 bases had no gene match. Using reference TRBV5-1 and TRBJ1-4 for the parts outside the CDR3, the full variable domain is KAGVTQTPRYLIKTRGQQVTLSCSPISGHRSVSWYQQTPGQGLQFLFEYFSETQRNKGNFPGRFSGRQFSNSRSEMNVSTLELGDSALYLCASSWTGGNEKLFFGSGTQLSVL.

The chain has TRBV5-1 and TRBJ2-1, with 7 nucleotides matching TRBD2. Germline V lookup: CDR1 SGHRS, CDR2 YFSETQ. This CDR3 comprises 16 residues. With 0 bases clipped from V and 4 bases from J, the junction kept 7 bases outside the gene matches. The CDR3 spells CASSLDGGGPYNEQFF. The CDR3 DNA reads TGCGCCAGCAGCTTGGATGGGGGAGGGCCGTACAATGAGCAGTTCTTC.

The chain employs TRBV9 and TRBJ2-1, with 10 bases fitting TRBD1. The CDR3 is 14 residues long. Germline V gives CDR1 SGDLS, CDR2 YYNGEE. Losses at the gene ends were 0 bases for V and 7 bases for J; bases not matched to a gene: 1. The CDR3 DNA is TGTGCCAGCAGCGTAGGGGACAGGGGTAATGAGCAGTTCTTC. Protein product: CASSVGDRGNEQFF.

The CDR3 DNA sequence: TGTGCCAGCAGTCCTCGTAGCTCCTACGAGCAGTACTTC. Amino acid sequence: CASSPRSSYEQYF. The J gene is TRBJ2-7, the V gene TRBV2, with D hard to call. The germline CDR1 and CDR2 sequences are SNHLY and FYNNEI. The V gene lost 5 bases and the J gene lost 0 bases, with 8 bases spanning the gap. CDR3 length: 13 residues.

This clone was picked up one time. CDR3 sequence: CASSSQDRGATF. The CDR3 DNA is TGCGCCAGCAGCTCCCAGGACAGGGGTGCGACCTTC. The V and J genes are TRBV5-1 and TRBJ1-2; the match to TRBD1 covers 9 bases. This CDR3 comprises 12 residues. CDR1 SGHRS and CDR2 YFSETQ come from the germline V gene. The trim removed 3 bases at V and 14 bases at J, leaving 8 bases unmatched.

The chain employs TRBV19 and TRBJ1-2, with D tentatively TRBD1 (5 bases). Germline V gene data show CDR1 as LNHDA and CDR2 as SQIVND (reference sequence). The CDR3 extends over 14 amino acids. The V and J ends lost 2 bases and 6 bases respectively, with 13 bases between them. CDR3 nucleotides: TGTGCCAGTAGTATATTAGGGGCCTACGATGGCTACACCTTC. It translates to CASSILGAYDGYTF.

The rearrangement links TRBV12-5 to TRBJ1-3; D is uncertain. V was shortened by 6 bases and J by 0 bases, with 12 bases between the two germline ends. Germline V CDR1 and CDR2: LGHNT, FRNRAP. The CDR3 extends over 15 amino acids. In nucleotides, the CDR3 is TGTGCTAGTGGCCCCCCTAACCGCTCTGGAAACACCATATATTTT. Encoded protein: CASGPPNRSGNTIYF. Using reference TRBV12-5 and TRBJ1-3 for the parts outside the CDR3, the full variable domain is DARVTQTPRHKVTEMGQEVTMRCQPILGHNTVFWYRQTMMQGLELLAYFRNRAPLDDSGMPKDRFSAEMPDATLATLKIQPSEPRDSAVYFCASGPPNRSGNTIYFGEGSWLTVV.

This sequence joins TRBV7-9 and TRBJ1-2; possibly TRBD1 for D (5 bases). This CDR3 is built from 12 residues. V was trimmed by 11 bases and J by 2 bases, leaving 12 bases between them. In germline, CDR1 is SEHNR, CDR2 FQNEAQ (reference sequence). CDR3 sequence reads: CAVETVNYGYTF. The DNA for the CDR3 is TGTGCCGTTGAGACAGTCAACTATGGCTACACCTTC.

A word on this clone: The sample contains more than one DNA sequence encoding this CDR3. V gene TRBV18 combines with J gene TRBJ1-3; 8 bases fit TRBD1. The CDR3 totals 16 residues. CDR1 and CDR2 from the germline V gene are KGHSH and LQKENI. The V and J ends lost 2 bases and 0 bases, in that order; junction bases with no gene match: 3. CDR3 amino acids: CASSPSGTGSGNTIYF. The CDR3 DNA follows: TGTGCCAGCTCACCAAGCGGGACAGGCTCTGGAAACACCATATATTTT.

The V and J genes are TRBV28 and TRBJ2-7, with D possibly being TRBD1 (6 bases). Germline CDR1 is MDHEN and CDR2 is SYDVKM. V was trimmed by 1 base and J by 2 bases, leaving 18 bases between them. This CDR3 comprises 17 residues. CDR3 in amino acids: CASSLFLGTQGPYEQYF. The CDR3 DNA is TGTGCCAGCAGTTTATTTTTGGGGACACAGGGACCCTACGAGCAGTACTTC.